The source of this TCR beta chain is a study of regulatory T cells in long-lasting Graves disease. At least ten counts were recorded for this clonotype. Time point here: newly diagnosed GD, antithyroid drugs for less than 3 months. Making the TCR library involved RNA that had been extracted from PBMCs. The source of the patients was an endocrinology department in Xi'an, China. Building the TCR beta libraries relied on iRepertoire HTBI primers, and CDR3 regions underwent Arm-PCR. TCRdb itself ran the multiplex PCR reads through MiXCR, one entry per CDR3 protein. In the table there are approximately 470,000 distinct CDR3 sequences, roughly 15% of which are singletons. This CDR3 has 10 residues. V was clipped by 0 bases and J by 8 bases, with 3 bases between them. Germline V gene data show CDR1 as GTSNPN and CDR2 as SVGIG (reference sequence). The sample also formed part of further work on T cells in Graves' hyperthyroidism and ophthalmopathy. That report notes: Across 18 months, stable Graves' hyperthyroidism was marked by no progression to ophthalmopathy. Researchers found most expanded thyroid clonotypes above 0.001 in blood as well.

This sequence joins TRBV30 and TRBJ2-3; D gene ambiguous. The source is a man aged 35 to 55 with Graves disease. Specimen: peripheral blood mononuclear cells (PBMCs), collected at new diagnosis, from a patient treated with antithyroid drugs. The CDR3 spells CAWSVSTQYF. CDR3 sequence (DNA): TGTGCCTGGAGTGTTTCTACGCAGTATTTT. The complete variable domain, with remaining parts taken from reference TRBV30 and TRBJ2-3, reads SQTIHQWPATLVQPVGSPLSLECTVEGTSNPNLYWYRQAAGRGLQLLFYSVGIGQISSEVPQNLSASRPQDRQFILSSKKLLLSDSGFYLCAWSVSTQYFGPGTRLTVL.